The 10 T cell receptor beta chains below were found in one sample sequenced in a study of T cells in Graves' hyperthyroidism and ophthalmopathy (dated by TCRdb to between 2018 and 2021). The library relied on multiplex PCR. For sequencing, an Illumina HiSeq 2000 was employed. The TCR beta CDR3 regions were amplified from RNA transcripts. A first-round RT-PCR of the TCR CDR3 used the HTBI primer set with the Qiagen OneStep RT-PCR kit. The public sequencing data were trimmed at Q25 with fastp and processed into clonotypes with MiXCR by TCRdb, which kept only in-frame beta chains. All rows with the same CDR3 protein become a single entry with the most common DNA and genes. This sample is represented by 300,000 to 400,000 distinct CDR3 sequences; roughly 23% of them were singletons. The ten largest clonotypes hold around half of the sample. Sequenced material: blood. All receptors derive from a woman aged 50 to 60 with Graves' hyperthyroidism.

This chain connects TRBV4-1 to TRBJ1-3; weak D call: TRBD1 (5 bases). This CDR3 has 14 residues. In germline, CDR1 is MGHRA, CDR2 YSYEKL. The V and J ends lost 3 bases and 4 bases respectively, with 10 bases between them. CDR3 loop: CASSQLGQGNTIYF. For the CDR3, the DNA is TGCGCCAGCAGCCAGCTGGGGCAAGGAAACACCATATATTTT.

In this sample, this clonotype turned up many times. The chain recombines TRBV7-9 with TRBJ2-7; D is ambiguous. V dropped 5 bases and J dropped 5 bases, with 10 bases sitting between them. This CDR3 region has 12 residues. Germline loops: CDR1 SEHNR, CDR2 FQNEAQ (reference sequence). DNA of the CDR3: TGTGCCAGCAGCCCCCGCCCCAACGAGCAGTACTTC. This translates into CASSPRPNEQYF.

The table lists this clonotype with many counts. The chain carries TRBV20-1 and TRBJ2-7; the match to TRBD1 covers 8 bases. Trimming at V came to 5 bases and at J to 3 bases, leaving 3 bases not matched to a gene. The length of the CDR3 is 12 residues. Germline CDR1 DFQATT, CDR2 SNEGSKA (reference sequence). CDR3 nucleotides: TGCAGTGCTCCCGGACAGGGCTACGAGCAGTACTTC. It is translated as CSAPGQGYEQYF.

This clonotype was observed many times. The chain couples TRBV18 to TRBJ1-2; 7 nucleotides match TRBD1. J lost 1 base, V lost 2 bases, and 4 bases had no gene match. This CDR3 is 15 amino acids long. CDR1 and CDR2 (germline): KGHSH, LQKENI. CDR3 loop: CASSPERGLNYGYTF. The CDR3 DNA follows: TGTGCCAGCTCACCAGAGAGGGGGCTTAACTATGGCTACACCTTC.

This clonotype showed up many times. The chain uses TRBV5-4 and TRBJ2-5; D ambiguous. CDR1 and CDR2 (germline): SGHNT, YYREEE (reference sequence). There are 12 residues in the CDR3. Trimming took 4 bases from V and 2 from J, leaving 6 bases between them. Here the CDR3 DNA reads TGTGCCAGCAGCAGGAGTCAAGAGACCCAGTACTTC. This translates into CASSRSQETQYF.

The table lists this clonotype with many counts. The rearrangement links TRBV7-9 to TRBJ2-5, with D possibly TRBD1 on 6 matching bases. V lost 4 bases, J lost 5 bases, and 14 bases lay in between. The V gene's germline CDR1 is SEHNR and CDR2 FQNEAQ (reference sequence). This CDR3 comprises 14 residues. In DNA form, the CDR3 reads TGTGCCAGCAGCTCCCAACAGGGCGGGGAGACCCAGTACTTC. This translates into CASSSQQGGETQYF.

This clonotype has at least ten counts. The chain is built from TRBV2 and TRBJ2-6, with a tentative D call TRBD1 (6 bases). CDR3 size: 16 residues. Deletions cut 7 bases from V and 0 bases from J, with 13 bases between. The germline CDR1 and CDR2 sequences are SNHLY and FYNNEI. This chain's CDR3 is CASTPTGLSGANVLTF. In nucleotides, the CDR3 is TGTGCCAGCACCCCGACAGGCCTCTCTGGGGCCAACGTCCTGACTTTC.

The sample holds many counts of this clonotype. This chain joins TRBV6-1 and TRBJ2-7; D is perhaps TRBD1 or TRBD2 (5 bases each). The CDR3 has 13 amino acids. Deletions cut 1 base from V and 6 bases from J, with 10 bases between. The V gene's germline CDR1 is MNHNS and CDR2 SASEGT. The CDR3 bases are TGTGCCAGCAGTGAAGGAGTCGGGACCGAGCAGTACTTC. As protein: CASSEGVGTEQYF.

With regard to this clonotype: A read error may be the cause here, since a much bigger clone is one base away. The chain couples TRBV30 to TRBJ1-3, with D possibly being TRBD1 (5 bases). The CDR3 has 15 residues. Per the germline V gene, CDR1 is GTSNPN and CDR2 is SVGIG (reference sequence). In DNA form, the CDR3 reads TGTGCTCACAGCCGGGGGTCGAGCTCTGGAAACGCCATATATTTT. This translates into CAHSRGSSSGNAIYF.

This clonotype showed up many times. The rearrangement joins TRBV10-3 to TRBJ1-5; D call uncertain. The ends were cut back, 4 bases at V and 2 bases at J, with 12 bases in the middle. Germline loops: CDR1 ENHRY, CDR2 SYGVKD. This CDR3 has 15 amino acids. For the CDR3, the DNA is TGTGCCATCAGTGGTTCAGGAAACGGCAATCAGCCCCAGCATTTT. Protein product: CAISGSGNGNQPQHF.